The rows below give T cell receptor beta chains drawn from one sample of a study of beta chain features in type 1 diabetes. TCRdb's table, derived via immunoSEQ multiplex PCR, lists solely in-frame clones and lacks some. The sample consists of around 690,000 clones, around 12% of them appearing once. The sample comprised naive CD4+ T cells from blood. The receptors were gathered from a man younger than 40 with type 1 diabetes. CDR3s include the opening cysteine and the closing phenylalanine or tryptophan. Each record gives: V gene, D gene, clone size, CDR3 length, J gene, CDR3 DNA, CDR3 protein. D genes are given only for firm matches. Size is stated for part of the rows, as once, few or many counts, or as a class when the clone is expanded.

V: TRBV7-2; D: -; size: few; length: 14; J: TRBJ1-1; DNA: TGTGCCAGCATCACGACAGCTTCGAACACTGAAGCTTTCTTT; CDR3: CASITTASNTEAFF
V: TRBV6-1; D: -; size: -; length: 14; J: TRBJ2-2; DNA: TGTGCCAGTGCTCTAGGGGGGATCGCCGGGGAGCTGTTTTTT; CDR3: CASALGGIAGELFF
V: TRBV7-2; D: -; size: -; length: 16; J: TRBJ2-5; DNA: TGTGCCAGCAGCTTAGGTTTAGGGGAACGGCGAGAGACCCAGTACTTC; CDR3: CASSLGLGERRETQYF
V: TRBV5-1; D: TRBD1; size: few; length: 14; J: TRBJ2-7; DNA: TGCGCCAGCAGCTCGGGGACAGTGCCTTCCGAGCAGTACTTC; CDR3: CASSSGTVPSEQYF
V: TRBV4-3; D: -; size: -; length: 16; J: TRBJ2-1; DNA: TGCGCCAGCAGCCAAGATGGCGGAAGCTCCTACAATGAGCAGTTCTTC; CDR3: CASSQDGGSSYNEQFF
V: TRBV5-1; D: TRBD2; size: few; length: 14; J: TRBJ2-5; DNA: TGCGCCAGCAGGGCGACTAGCTTCCGGGAGACCCAGTACTTC; CDR3: CASRATSFRETQYF
V: TRBV9; D: TRBD1; size: few; length: 15; J: TRBJ2-1; DNA: TGTGCCAGCAGCGCCTCGGGACAGGGGATCTATGAGCAGTTCTTC; CDR3: CASSASGQGIYEQFF
V: TRBV9; D: TRBD1; size: -; length: 16; J: TRBJ1-4; DNA: TGTGCCAGCAGCGTTGGACAGGGGGGTCCCCTGGAAAAACTGTTTTTT; CDR3: CASSVGQGGPLEKLFF
V: TRBV9; D: -; size: -; length: 13; J: TRBJ2-2; DNA: TGTGCCAGCAGCGTAAATCAGGACCGGGAGCTGTTTTTT; CDR3: CASSVNQDRELFF
V: TRBV2; D: -; size: -; length: 15; J: TRBJ2-7; DNA: TGTGCCAGCAGGAAAGACAGGCTGAGCTCCTACGAGCAGTACTTC; CDR3: CASRKDRLSSYEQYF
V: TRBV7-2; D: -; size: few; length: 15; J: TRBJ2-7; DNA: TGTGCCAGCAGCTTACTTCAGGGAGGCTCCTACGAGCAGTACTTC; CDR3: CASSLLQGGSYEQYF
V: TRBV13; D: TRBD1; size: -; length: 13; J: TRBJ1-2; DNA: TGTGCCAGCAGCCTCGGGACAGTCTATGGCTACACCTTC; CDR3: CASSLGTVYGYTF
V: TRBV2; D: TRBD1; size: -; length: 15; J: TRBJ2-7; DNA: TGTGCCAGCACCAATATGGGGACAGGGGTAGTCGAGCAGTACTTC; CDR3: CASTNMGTGVVEQYF
V: TRBV5-4; D: -; size: -; length: 16; J: TRBJ2-1; DNA: TGTGCCAGCAGCTTGGCCTACCAAGGCCTTTACAATGAGCAGTTCTTC; CDR3: CASSLAYQGLYNEQFF
V: TRBV30; D: TRBD1; size: few; length: 14; J: TRBJ2-3; DNA: TGTGCCTGGACCTTGACAGGGCGGTCAGATACGCAGTATTTT; CDR3: CAWTLTGRSDTQYF
V: TRBV5-4; D: TRBD1; size: -; length: 15; J: TRBJ2-5; DNA: TGTGCCAGCAGGCCGACAGGGGGCTTCCAAGAGACCCAGTACTTC; CDR3: CASRPTGGFQETQYF
V: TRBV6-5; D: -; size: few; length: 15; J: TRBJ1-6; DNA: TGTGCCAGCAGTTACTGGGGACGGCTGGGTTCACCCCTCCACTTT; CDR3: CASSYWGRLGSPLHF
V: TRBV7-2; D: -; size: few; length: 16; J: TRBJ2-4; DNA: TGTGCCAGCAGCCCTGGGCAAAGGCGGGCCAAAAACATTCAGTACTTC; CDR3: CASSPGQRRAKNIQYF
V: TRBV10-3; D: -; size: -; length: 13; J: TRBJ1-2; DNA: TGTGCCATCAGTGAGGAGGGAAACTATGGCTACACCTTC; CDR3: CAISEEGNYGYTF
V: TRBV15; D: TRBD2; size: -; length: 19; J: TRBJ2-5; DNA: TGTGCCACCAGCAGTTACCTCGGGACTAGCGGGGGGCCCCAAGAGACCCAGTACTTC; CDR3: CATSSYLGTSGGPQETQYF
V: TRBV7-9; D: -; size: few; length: 15; J: TRBJ1-2; DNA: TGTGCCAGCAGTTCCACCTGGGCAGAGGGTTATGGCTACACCTTC; CDR3: CASSSTWAEGYGYTF
V: TRBV7-2; D: TRBD1; size: few; length: 14; J: TRBJ2-3; DNA: TGTGCCAGCAGCCAGGGACAGACCACAGATACGCAGTATTTT; CDR3: CASSQGQTTDTQYF
V: TRBV7-2; D: -; size: few; length: 15; J: TRBJ2-7; DNA: TGTGCCAGCAGCTTGCCGGGACGGAGCTCCTACGAGCAGTACTTC; CDR3: CASSLPGRSSYEQYF
V: TRBV18; D: -; size: -; length: 14; J: TRBJ2-1; DNA: TGTGCCAGCTCACCCCAGGACGGTTACAATGAGCAGTTCTTC; CDR3: CASSPQDGYNEQFF
V: TRBV6-1; D: TRBD1; size: few; length: 14; J: TRBJ2-7; DNA: TGTGCCAGCAGTGAATGGTACAGGGGCTACGAGCAGTACTTC; CDR3: CASSEWYRGYEQYF
V: TRBV2; D: TRBD2; size: few; length: 13; J: TRBJ2-3; DNA: TGTGCCAGCAGCACTAGCGGCACAGATACGCAGTATTTT; CDR3: CASSTSGTDTQYF
V: TRBV6-1; D: TRBD1; size: few; length: 17; J: TRBJ1-6; DNA: TGTGCCAGCAGTGAAGCCCAGGACAGGGGGCTGGATTCACCCCTCCACTTT; CDR3: CASSEAQDRGLDSPLHF
V: TRBV2; D: -; size: -; length: 13; J: TRBJ2-4; DNA: TGTGCCAGCTCTCTAGGGGGATCGGGCATTCAGTACTTC; CDR3: CASSLGGSGIQYF
V: TRBV7-9; D: -; size: -; length: 12; J: TRBJ2-7; DNA: TGTGCCAGCAGCTTAGCGGGTATCGAGCAGTACTTC; CDR3: CASSLAGIEQYF
V: TRBV11-2; D: TRBD2; size: -; length: 15; J: TRBJ2-3; DNA: TGTGCCAGCAGCTTAAGGGGACTACACGCAGATACGCAGTATTTT; CDR3: CASSLRGLHADTQYF
V: TRBV7-9; D: -; size: -; length: 14; J: TRBJ1-1; DNA: TGTGCCAGCAGTCCACAGGGTGACGGCACTGAAGCTTTCTTT; CDR3: CASSPQGDGTEAFF
V: TRBV5-1; D: TRBD1; size: -; length: 15; J: TRBJ1-6; DNA: TGCGCCAGCAGCAATTTGGACAGGGGAGGCTCACCCCTCCACTTT; CDR3: CASSNLDRGGSPLHF
V: TRBV5-1; D: -; size: -; length: 12; J: TRBJ1-4; DNA: TGCGCCAGCAGCTCGGACAGTGAAAAACTGTTTTTT; CDR3: CASSSDSEKLFF
V: TRBV9; D: TRBD1; size: few; length: 17; J: TRBJ1-2; DNA: TGTGCCAGCAGCGTAGACCGGGACAGGGGATTGGACTATGGCTACACCTTC; CDR3: CASSVDRDRGLDYGYTF
V: TRBV7-2; D: -; size: -; length: 15; J: TRBJ2-6; DNA: TGTGCCAGCAGCTTGGGGGACTCTGGGGCCAACGTCCTGACTTTC; CDR3: CASSLGDSGANVLTF
V: TRBV6-6; D: TRBD1; size: few; length: 13; J: TRBJ1-2; DNA: TGTGCCACCGTCCTACAGGGGGGCTATGGCTACACCTTC; CDR3: CATVLQGGYGYTF
V: TRBV4-3; D: -; size: -; length: 16; J: TRBJ1-4; DNA: TGCGCCAGCAGCCAAGATCGGGGACAAAGCAATGAAAAACTGTTTTTT; CDR3: CASSQDRGQSNEKLFF
V: TRBV19; D: TRBD1; size: few; length: 17; J: TRBJ1-2; DNA: TGTGCCAGTAGTATCCCAAGCGGGACAGGGGATAACTATGGCTACACCTTC; CDR3: CASSIPSGTGDNYGYTF
V: TRBV6-1; D: TRBD1; size: -; length: 17; J: TRBJ2-7; DNA: TGTGCCAGCAGTGAAAGGGGGCAGCGACTCTATATCTACGAGCAGTACTTC; CDR3: CASSERGQRLYIYEQYF
V: TRBV9; D: -; size: few; length: 15; J: TRBJ1-4; DNA: TGTGCCAGCAGCCGTTCTCATACGGCTAATGAAAAACTGTTTTTT; CDR3: CASSRSHTANEKLFF
V: TRBV18; D: -; size: few; length: 18; J: TRBJ2-7; DNA: TGTGCCAGCTCACCAAGGAGGGGTAATAATCGAAATTCCTACGAGCAGTACTTC; CDR3: CASSPRRGNNRNSYEQYF
V: TRBV7-7; D: -; size: few; length: 14; J: TRBJ2-5; DNA: TGTGCTAGCAGCCTACACTGGGGCCAAGAGACCCAGTACTTC; CDR3: CASSLHWGQETQYF
V: TRBV9; D: -; size: few; length: 13; J: TRBJ2-2; DNA: TGTGCCAGCAGCGTAACGGGGGCCGGGGAGCTGTTTTTT; CDR3: CASSVTGAGELFF
V: TRBV25-1; D: -; size: few; length: 15; J: TRBJ2-3; DNA: TGTGCCAGCAGTGAATCGGGGTATAGCACAGATACGCAGTATTTT; CDR3: CASSESGYSTDTQYF
V: TRBV7-9; D: -; size: few; length: 11; J: TRBJ2-7; DNA: TGTGCCAGCAGCCCGGCCGTCGAGCAGTACTTC; CDR3: CASSPAVEQYF
V: TRBV15; D: -; size: once; length: 15; J: TRBJ2-1; DNA: TGTGCCACCGGGGCGGGGCTAAGCTCCTACAATGAGCAGTTCTTC; CDR3: CATGAGLSSYNEQFF
V: TRBV27; D: -; size: few; length: 19; J: TRBJ2-6; DNA: TGTGCCAGCAGTTCCGCGGGCCATTCCCCAGAATCTGGGGCCAACGTCCTGACTTTC; CDR3: CASSSAGHSPESGANVLTF
V: TRBV28; D: -; size: -; length: 16; J: TRBJ2-4; DNA: TGTGCCAGCAGTTTAAGGGCACAGGTCCCGACTAACATTCAGTACTTC; CDR3: CASSLRAQVPTNIQYF
V: TRBV6-5; D: -; size: -; length: 13; J: TRBJ2-5; DNA: TGTGCCAGCACCGCATGGCGGTGGGAGACCCAGTACTTC; CDR3: CASTAWRWETQYF
V: TRBV4-2; D: -; size: -; length: 14; J: TRBJ2-2; DNA: TGTGCCAGCAGCCAGGATAGAGGAACCGGGGAGCTGTTTTTT; CDR3: CASSQDRGTGELFF
V: TRBV7-9; D: TRBD2; size: -; length: 14; J: TRBJ2-1; DNA: TGTGCCAGCAGCCGTCGGGGGGCCTACAATGAGCAGTTCTTC; CDR3: CASSRRGAYNEQFF
V: TRBV18; D: -; size: few; length: 13; J: TRBJ1-4; DNA: TGTGCCAGCTCACCGAGGTCAGACGAAAAACTGTTTTTT; CDR3: CASSPRSDEKLFF
V: TRBV29-1; D: -; size: few; length: 14; J: TRBJ2-5; DNA: TGCAGCGTTTCTAAAGGGCCCGTAAAAGAGACCCAGTACTTC; CDR3: CSVSKGPVKETQYF